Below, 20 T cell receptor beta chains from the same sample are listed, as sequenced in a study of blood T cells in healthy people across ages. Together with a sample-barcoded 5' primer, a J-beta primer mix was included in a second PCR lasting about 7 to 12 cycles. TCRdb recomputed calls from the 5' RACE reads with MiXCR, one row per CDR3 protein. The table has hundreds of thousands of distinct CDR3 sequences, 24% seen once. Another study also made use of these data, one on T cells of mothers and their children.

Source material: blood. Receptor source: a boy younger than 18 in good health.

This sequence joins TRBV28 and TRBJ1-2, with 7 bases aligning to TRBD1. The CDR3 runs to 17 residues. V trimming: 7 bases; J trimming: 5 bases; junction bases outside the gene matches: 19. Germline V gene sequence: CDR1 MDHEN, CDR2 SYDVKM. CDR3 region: CASTPYMGGTQGYGYTF. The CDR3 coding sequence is TGTGCCAGCACCCCCTATATGGGAGGGACACAGGGGTATGGCTACACCTTC.

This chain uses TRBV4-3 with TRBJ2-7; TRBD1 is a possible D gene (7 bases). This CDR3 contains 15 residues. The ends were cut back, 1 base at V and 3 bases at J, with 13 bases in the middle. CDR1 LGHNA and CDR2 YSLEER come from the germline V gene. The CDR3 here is CASSQGGGGNYEQYF. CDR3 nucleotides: TGCGCCAGCAGCCAAGGAGGAGGGGGCAACTACGAGCAGTACTTC.

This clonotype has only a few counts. The CDR3 is CASSEQGGGPDTQYF. CDR3 sequence (DNA): TGTGCCAGCAGTGAACAGGGGGGAGGGCCAGATACGCAGTATTTT. The J gene is TRBJ2-3, the V gene TRBV6-1, with D perhaps being TRBD1 or TRBD2 (7 bases each). Between the trimmed V and J ends, which lost 2 bases and 4 bases, there was a span of 13 bases. Germline V gives CDR1 MNHNS, CDR2 SASEGT. This CDR3 is built from 15 residues.

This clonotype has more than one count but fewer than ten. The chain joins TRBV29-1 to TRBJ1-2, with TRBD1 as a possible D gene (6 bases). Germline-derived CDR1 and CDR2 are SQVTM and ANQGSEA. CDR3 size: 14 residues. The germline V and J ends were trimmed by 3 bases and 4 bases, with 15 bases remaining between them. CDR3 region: CSVDGKTGSYGYTF. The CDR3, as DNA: TGCAGCGTTGATGGGAAAACAGGGTCCTATGGCTACACCTTC.

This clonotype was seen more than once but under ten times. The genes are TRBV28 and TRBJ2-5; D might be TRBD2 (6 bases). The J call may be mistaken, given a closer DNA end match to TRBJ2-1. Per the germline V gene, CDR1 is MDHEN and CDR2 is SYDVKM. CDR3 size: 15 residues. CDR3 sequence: CASSFGTPSYNEQFF. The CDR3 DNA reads TGTGCCAGCAGTTTCGGGACTCCTTCCTACAATGAGCAGTTCTTC.

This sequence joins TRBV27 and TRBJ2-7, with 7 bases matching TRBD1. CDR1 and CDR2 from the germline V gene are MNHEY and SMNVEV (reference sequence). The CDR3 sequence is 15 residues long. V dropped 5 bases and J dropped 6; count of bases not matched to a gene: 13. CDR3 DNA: TGTGCCAGCAGTGCCCACTACAGGGGATCGGTCGAGCAGTACTTC. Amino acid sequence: CASSAHYRGSVEQYF.

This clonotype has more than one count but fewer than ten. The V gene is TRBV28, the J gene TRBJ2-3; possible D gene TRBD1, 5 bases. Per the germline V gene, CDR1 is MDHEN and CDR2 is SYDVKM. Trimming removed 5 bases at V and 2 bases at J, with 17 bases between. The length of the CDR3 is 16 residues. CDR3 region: CASSPQVWGFTDTQYF. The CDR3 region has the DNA TGTGCCAGCAGTCCACAGGTTTGGGGTTTCACAGATACGCAGTATTTT.

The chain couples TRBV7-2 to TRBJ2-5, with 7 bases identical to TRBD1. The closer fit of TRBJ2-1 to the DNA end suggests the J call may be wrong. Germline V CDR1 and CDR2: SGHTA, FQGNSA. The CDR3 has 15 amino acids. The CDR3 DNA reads TGTGCCAGCACCAAGGACAGGTCGTTCTACAATGAGCAGTTCTTC. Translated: CASTKDRSFYNEQFF.

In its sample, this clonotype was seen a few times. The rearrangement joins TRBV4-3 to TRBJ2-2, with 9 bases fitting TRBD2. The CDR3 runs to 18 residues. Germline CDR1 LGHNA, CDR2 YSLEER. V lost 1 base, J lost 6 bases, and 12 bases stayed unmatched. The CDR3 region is CASSQVGLAGNLAGELFF. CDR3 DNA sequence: TGCGCCAGCAGCCAAGTCGGGCTAGCGGGAAATTTGGCCGGGGAGCTGTTTTTT.

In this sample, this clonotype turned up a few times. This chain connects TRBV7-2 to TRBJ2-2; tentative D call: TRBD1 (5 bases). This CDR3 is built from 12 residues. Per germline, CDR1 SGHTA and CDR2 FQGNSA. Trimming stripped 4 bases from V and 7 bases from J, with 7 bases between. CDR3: CASSWGSGELFF. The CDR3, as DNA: TGTGCCAGCAGCTGGGGCAGCGGGGAGCTGTTTTTT.

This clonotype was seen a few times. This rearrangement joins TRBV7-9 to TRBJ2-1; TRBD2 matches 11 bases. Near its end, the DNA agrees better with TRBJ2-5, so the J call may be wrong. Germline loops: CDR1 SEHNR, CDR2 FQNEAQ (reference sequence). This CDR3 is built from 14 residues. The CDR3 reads CAIGTSGTQETQYF. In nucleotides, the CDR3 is TGTGCCATCGGGACTAGCGGAACCCAAGAGACCCAGTACTTC.

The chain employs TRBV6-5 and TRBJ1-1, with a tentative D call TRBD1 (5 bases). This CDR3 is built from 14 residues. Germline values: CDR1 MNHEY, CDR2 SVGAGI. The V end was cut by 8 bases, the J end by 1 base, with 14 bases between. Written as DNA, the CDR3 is TGTGCCAGCCTAAATTTCGGACAGAACACTGAAGCTTTCTTT. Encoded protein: CASLNFGQNTEAFF.

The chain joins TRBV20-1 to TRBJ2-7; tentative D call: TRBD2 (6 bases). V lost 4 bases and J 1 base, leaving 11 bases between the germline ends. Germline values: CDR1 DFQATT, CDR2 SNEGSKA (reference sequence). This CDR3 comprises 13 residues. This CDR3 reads CSAKPGVSYEQYF. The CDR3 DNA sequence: TGCAGTGCTAAACCGGGGGTATCCTACGAGCAGTACTTC.

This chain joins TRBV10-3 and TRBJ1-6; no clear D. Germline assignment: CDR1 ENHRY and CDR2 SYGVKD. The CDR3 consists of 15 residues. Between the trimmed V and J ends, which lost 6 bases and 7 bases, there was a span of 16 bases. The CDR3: CAIRPRAVLNSPLHF. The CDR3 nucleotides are TGTGCCATCAGACCCCGAGCTGTCCTAAATTCACCCCTCCACTTT.

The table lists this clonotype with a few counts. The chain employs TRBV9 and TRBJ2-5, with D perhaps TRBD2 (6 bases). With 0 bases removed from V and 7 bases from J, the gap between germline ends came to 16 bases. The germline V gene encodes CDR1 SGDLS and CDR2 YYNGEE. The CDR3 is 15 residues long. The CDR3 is CASSVGRAIRVTQYF. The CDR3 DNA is TGTGCCAGCAGCGTAGGGAGGGCCATCAGGGTGACCCAGTACTTC.

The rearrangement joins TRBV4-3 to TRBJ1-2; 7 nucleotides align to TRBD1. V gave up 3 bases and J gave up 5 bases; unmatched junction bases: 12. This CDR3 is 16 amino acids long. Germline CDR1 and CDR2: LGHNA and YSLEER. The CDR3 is CASSHARGWTGYGYTF. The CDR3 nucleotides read TGCGCCAGCAGCCATGCCAGGGGGTGGACTGGTTATGGCTACACCTTC.

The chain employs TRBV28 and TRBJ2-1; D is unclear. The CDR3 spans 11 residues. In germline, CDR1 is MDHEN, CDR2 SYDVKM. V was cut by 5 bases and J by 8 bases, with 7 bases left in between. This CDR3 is CASSTQDEQFF. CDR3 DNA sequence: TGTGCCAGCAGTACCCAGGATGAGCAGTTCTTC. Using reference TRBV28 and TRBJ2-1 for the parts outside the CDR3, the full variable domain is DVKVTQSSRYLVKRTGEKVFLECVQDMDHENMFWYRQDPGLGLRLIYFSYDVKMKEKGDIPEGYSVSREKKERFSLILESASTNQTSMYLCASSTQDEQFFGPGTRLTVL.

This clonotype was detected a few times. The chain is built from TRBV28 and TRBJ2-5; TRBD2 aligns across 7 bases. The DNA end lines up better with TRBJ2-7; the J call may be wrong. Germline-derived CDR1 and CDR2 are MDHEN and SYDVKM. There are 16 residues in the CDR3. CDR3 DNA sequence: TGTGCCAGCGAGGCGGGAGTTGGCCTCGGCTCCTACGAGCAGTACTTC. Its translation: CASEAGVGLGSYEQYF.

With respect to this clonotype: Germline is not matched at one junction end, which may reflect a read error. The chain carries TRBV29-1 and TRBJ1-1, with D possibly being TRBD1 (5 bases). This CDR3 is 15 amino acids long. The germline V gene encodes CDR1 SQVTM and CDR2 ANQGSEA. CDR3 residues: CSVEGVAGLNTETFF. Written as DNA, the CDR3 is TGCAGCGTAGAAGGTGTAGCAGGGCTGAACACTGAAACTTTCTTT. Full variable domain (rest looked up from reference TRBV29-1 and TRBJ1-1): SAVISQKPSRDICQRGTSLTIQCQVDSQVTMMFWYRQQPGQSLTLIATANQGSEATYESGFVIDKFPISRPNLTFSTLTVSNMSPEDSSIYLCSVEGVAGLNTETFFGQGTRLTVV.

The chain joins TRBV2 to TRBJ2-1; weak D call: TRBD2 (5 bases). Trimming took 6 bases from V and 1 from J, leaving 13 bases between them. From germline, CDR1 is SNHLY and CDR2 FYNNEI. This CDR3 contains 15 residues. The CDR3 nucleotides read TGTGCCAGCAGAGCCCAGACGGGATCCTACAATGAGCAGTTCTTC. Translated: CASRAQTGSYNEQFF.